The TCR beta chain under discussion was sequenced for a study of T cells in Graves' hyperthyroidism and ophthalmopathy. Study-level points and caveats: Ophthalmopathy, as predicted by the model, came a median 6.5 months after the prediction. Researchers found most expanded thyroid clonotypes above 0.001 in blood as well.

The cohort's ophthalmopathy patients, a group with duration under 3 months, had a Clinical Activity Score of at least 3 and a NOSPECS grade of at least 4. TCR beta CDR3 sequences were amplified from RNA transcripts. The HTBI primer set served for first-round RT-PCR of the TCR CDR3. TCRdb fed the multiplex PCR reads into MiXCR, producing one record per CDR3 protein. The sample carries hundreds of thousands of distinct CDR3 sequences, about a fifth recorded once. With 4 bases removed from V and 0 bases from J, the gap between germline ends came to 11 bases. The length of the CDR3 is 15 residues. The germline CDR1 and CDR2 sequences are KGHDR and SFDVKD. This clonotype showed up just a few times. Its antigen is still unknown.

The material sequenced was blood. The chain has TRBV24-1 and TRBJ2-5; D call uncertain. The clonotype comes from a man aged 25 to 40 with Graves' ophthalmopathy. The CDR3 spells CATSEFQLNQETQYF. The CDR3 coding sequence is TGTGCCACCAGTGAATTCCAGCTAAACCAAGAGACCCAGTACTTC.